Shown below are 6 T cell receptor beta chains from a single sample sequenced in a study of CD8 T cells in Susac syndrome. Random hexamers primed reverse transcription of about 0.5 to 1 ug RNA. TCRdb reprocessed the immunoSEQ multiplex PCR reads via MiXCR and lists one record per CDR3 protein. The data contain about 120,000 distinct CDR3 sequences, just under 95% of them singletons. The sequenced sample consisted of CD8+ T cells from PBMCs. The source is a human donor with Susac syndrome.

This chain joins TRBV4-3 and TRBJ2-5, with 7 bases lining up with TRBD1. In germline, CDR1 is LGHNA, CDR2 YSLEER. V was clipped by 4 bases and J by 1 base; unmatched bases: 12. The CDR3 is 17 residues long. The DNA for the CDR3 is TGCGCCAGCAGCCCATCCCCAGAACAGGGGCCCCAAGAGACCCAGTACTTC. It is translated as CASSPSPEQGPQETQYF.

The rearrangement uses TRBV20-1 and TRBJ1-1; D gene ambiguous. Germline V CDR1 and CDR2: DFQATT, SNEGSKA (reference sequence). The V and J ends lost 3 bases and 4 bases respectively, with 12 bases between them. The CDR3 runs to 13 residues. The CDR3, as DNA: TGCAGTGCTAGCTACCCCGGGCCCACTGAAGCTTTCTTT. Protein: CSASYPGPTEAFF.

The chain has TRBV4-1 and TRBJ1-5; D possibly corresponds to TRBD1 (6 bases). CDR1 is MGHRA, CDR2 YSYEKL, per germline. The V gene lost 1 base and the J gene lost 1 base, with 14 bases spanning the gap. The length of the CDR3 is 17 residues. The CDR3 DNA reads TGCGCCAGCAGCCAAGTCTTGGGGGGCACGAGCAATCAGCCCCAGCATTTT. Encoded protein: CASSQVLGGTSNQPQHF.

The rearrangement joins TRBV4-1 to TRBJ2-1, with a weak D call TRBD2 (6 bases). This CDR3 has 15 amino acids. V gave up 4 bases and J gave up 3 bases, with 13 bases separating them. Per germline, CDR1 MGHRA and CDR2 YSYEKL. Here the CDR3 reads CASSLPGTDYNEQFF. The CDR3 DNA reads as TGCGCCAGCAGCCTCCCCGGGACTGACTACAATGAGCAGTTCTTC.

The chain has TRBV5-1 and TRBJ1-1; possibly TRBD1 for D (5 bases). Trimming shortened V by 3 bases and J by 1 base, and 13 bases separated the two germline ends. The CDR3 is made up of 15 amino acids. Germline CDR1 reads SGHRS; CDR2 reads YFSETQ. This CDR3 is CASSSVGTGNTEAFF. The CDR3 DNA reads TGCGCCAGCAGCTCGGTCGGGACGGGGAACACTGAAGCTTTCTTT.

V gene TRBV2 combines with J gene TRBJ2-7, with 7 positions matching TRBD1. This CDR3 comprises 18 residues. V lost 7 bases to trimming and J lost 0 bases; unmatched junction nucleotides: 18. The germline CDR1 and CDR2 sequences are SNHLY and FYNNEI. The CDR3 here is CASKWKDRLISSSYEQYF. CDR3 coding DNA: TGTGCCAGCAAGTGGAAGGACAGGCTGATATCAAGCTCCTACGAGCAGTACTTC. Supplemented by reference TRBV2 and TRBJ2-7, the full variable domain reads EPEVTQTPSHQVTQMGQEVILRCVPISNHLYFYWYRQILGQKVEFLVSFYNNEISEKSEIFDDQFSVERPDGSNFTLKIRSTKLEDSAMYFCASKWKDRLISSSYEQYFGPGTRLTVT.